This T cell receptor beta chain was recovered during a study of blood T cell repertoires in COVID-19. Across the study: COVID-19 samples collected from the United States, Italy and Spain covered acute and convalescent phases. T cells, B-cell-depleted T cells, or PBMCs supplied cDNA or gDNA.

As handled by the study authors: By means of reference gene primer amplification, nucleated cell counts were estimated. The data were produced by immunoSEQ multiplex PCR, yet TCRdb's version contains in-frame clones alone and is incomplete. The DNA gave D and trimming, while V, J and clone size come from that table. The data show roughly 180,000 clones, around 76% seen once. V was shortened by 4 bases and J by 4 bases, with 5 bases between the two germline ends. The CDR3 extends over 11 amino acids. Germline lookup yields CDR1 GTSNPN and CDR2 SVGIG (reference sequence). What was sequenced was peripheral blood. The V call is TRBV30, the J call TRBJ1-3; D uncertain. The sequence was obtained from a woman aged 50 to 60 with active or convalescent COVID-19. The CDR3 sequence: CAWNPGNTIYF. The CDR3 nucleotides read TGTGCCTGGAATCCAGGAAACACCATATATTTT.